This T cell receptor beta chain was recorded in a study of blood T cell repertoires in COVID-19. Produced via immunoSEQ multiplex PCR; TCRdb's table is partial and in-frame only. The repertoire holds about 150,000 clones, less than 95% seen once, with 0.5% to 0.55% in the top ten. The germline V and J ends were trimmed by 3 bases and 1 base, with 9 bases remaining between them. Germline CDR1 is SGHTA and CDR2 is FQGNSA. The CDR3 has 14 amino acids. The V gene is TRBV7-2, the J gene TRBJ1-1; possibly TRBD1 for D (6 bases). This TCR was recovered from a man over 45 with acute or convalescent COVID-19. Sequenced sample: peripheral blood. The CDR3 DNA follows: TGTGCCAGCAGCTTGGGACATACGAACACTGAAGCTTTCTTT. The encoded protein is CASSLGHTNTEAFF.